This T cell receptor beta chain was recovered during a study of cytomegalovirus exposure and HLA in healthy donors. This CDR3 is built from 15 residues. Trimming took off 3 bases at V and 4 bases at J, with 16 bases between the two ends. The germline V gene has CDR1 SGHRS and CDR2 YFSETQ. A few counts support this clone. The PCR had 60 Vbeta and 13 Jbeta primers. Clones were sequenced by immunoSEQ multiplex PCR, and TCRdb holds only the in-frame ones, with some missing. The profile shows roughly 180,000 clones, 70% to 90% of them singletons. The gene calls are TRBV5-1 and TRBJ1-1, with D tentatively TRBD1 (5 bases). Material for sequencing was PBMCs. The source is a male donor in good health and CMV-seronegative. CDR3 residues: CASSSSQGRSTEAFF. CDR3 in DNA: TGCGCCAGCAGCTCGTCGCAGGGTCGGAGCACTGAAGCTTTCTTT.